The TCR beta chain described here comes from a study of T cell responses to AZD1222 COVID-19 vaccine. Overall study findings and caveats: Repertoires were collected only later (after the peak T cell response had occurred). The donor cohort was predominantly white British with a female majority, and clonal diversity may have been underestimated.

Second-dose intervals near 4 or 12 weeks were combined. Worth noting for this clone: What it binds is not known.

V lost 5 bases, J lost 0 bases, and 10 bases stayed unmatched. CDR1 is GTSNPN and CDR2 is SVGIG in the germline V gene (reference sequence). This CDR3 comprises 17 residues. Profiling relied on immunoSEQ multiplex PCR, and the TCRdb table lists in-frame clones only, not all of them. The sample gives about 150,000 clones, approximately 90% of which show up once; approximately 1.5% is in the top ten. Here the sequenced sample was peripheral blood, taken 28 days after the second AZD1222 dose. The sequence derives from an adult who received the AZD1222 COVID-19 vaccine. The chain employs TRBV30 and TRBJ2-6, with 7 bases identical to TRBD1. The CDR3, as DNA: TGTGCCTGGCATACAGGGGTGATAAGCTCTGGGGCCAACGTCCTGACTTTC. Its protein is CAWHTGVISSGANVLTF.